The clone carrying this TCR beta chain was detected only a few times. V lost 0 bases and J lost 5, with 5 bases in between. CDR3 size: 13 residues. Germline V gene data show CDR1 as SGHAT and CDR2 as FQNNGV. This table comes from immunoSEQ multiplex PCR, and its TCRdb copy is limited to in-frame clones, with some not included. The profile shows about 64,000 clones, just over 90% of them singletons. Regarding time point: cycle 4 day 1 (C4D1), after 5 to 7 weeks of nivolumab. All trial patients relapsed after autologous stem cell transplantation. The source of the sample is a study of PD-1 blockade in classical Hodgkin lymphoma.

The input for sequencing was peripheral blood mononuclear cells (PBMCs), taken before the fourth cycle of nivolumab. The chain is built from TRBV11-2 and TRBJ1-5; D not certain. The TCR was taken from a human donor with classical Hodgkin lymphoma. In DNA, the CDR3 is TGTGCCAGCAGCTTAGATAGGGATCAGCCCCAGCATTTT. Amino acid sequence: CASSLDRDQPQHF.